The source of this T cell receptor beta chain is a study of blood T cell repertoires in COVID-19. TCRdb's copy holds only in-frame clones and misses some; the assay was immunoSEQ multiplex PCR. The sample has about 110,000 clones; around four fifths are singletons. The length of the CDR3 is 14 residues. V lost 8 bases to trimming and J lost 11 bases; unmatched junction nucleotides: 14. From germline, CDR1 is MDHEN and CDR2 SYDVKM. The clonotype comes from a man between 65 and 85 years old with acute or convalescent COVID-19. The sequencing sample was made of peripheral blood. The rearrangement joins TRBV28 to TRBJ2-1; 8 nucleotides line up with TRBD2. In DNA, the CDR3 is TGTGCCAGCTCGGGGGGGCCCATCCAATTTAAGCAGTTCTTC. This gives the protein CASSGGPIQFKQFF.